This entry is about one T cell receptor beta chain. During active infection, Seattle patients enrolled and were then monitored through disease. V was clipped by 4 bases and J by 0 bases, with 16 bases between them. The germline gives CDR1 MNHEY, CDR2 SMNVEV (reference sequence). The CDR3 sequence is 17 residues long. The sample belongs to a study of blood T cell repertoires in COVID-19. The overall study: COVID-19 samples from acute and convalescent phases originated in the United States, Italy and Spain.

Clones were read by immunoSEQ multiplex PCR, and TCRdb kept only the in-frame ones, dropping some. The table has 290,000 or so clones, approximately 90% seen once. This clonotype originated in a woman in her twenties or thirties with COVID-19, enrolled during active disease. The rearrangement uses TRBV27 and TRBJ1-5; perhaps TRBD1 as D (6 bases). What was sequenced was peripheral blood. CDR3: CASSSNSDRLSNQPQHF. For the CDR3, the DNA is TGTGCCAGCAGTTCTAATAGCGACAGGCTTAGCAATCAGCCCCAGCATTTT.